These 13 T cell receptor beta chains came from one sample sequenced in a study of CD8 T cells in Susac syndrome. RNA totalling roughly 0.5 to 1 ug underwent reverse transcription with random hexamers. Using its own MiXCR run on the immunoSEQ multiplex PCR reads, TCRdb lists one record per CDR3 protein. Among around 130,000 distinct CDR3 sequences listed, around 80% were seen once. Sequenced material: CD8+ T cells from PBMCs. These receptors originate from a human donor with multiple sclerosis.

This clonotype was detected only a few times. The chain couples TRBV6-1 to TRBJ2-1, with 11 bases lining up with TRBD2. J lost 8 bases, V lost 7 bases, and 10 bases had no gene match. From germline, CDR1 is MNHNS and CDR2 SASEGT. This CDR3 has 15 residues. CDR3 loop: CASTVTSGSKDEQFF. The CDR3 DNA reads TGTGCCAGCACCGTAACTAGCGGGAGTAAGGATGAGCAGTTCTTC.

Remarks on this clonotype: At one end, the junction sequence differs from germline, possibly due to a read error. The chain carries TRBV20-1 and TRBJ2-4, with 14 bases fitting TRBD2. Per the germline V gene, CDR1 is DFQATT and CDR2 is SNEGSKA (reference sequence). CDR3 length: 14 residues. The CDR3, as DNA: TGCAGTGCTAGAGACCGAACGACTAGCGGGAGGGTCAACTTC. Its translation is CSARDRTTSGRVNF.

V is TRBV6-1 and J is TRBJ1-5; a possible D gene is TRBD1 (6 bases). Trimming pared 6 bases from V and 7 bases from J, leaving 19 bases between. Germline CDR1 MNHNS, CDR2 SASEGT. The CDR3 consists of 15 residues. The CDR3 loop is CASSLTDGGLQPQHF. The CDR3 DNA is TGTGCCAGCAGCCTGACCGATGGGGGGCTGCAGCCCCAGCATTTT.

The V call is TRBV2, the J call TRBJ1-6, with D possibly being TRBD1 (5 bases). V was cut by 3 bases and J by 14 bases, with 17 bases left in between. This CDR3 spans 14 amino acids. Germline CDR1 and CDR2: SNHLY and FYNNEI. CDR3 coding DNA: TGTGCCAGCAGTGATACCGGGACGGTTTTCTCCCTCCACTTT. Residues: CASSDTGTVFSLHF.

This clonotype was counted a single time. The rearrangement uses TRBV2 and TRBJ1-5; tentative D call: TRBD1 (5 bases). Germline CDR1 SNHLY, CDR2 FYNNEI. V was trimmed by 6 bases and J by 5 bases, leaving 11 bases between them. The CDR3 length is 13 residues. CDR3 nucleotides: TGTGCCAGCAGATGGGACGGGGATCAGCCCCAGCATTTT. Translating gives CASRWDGDQPQHF.

The genes are TRBV28 and TRBJ2-7; the D gene could be TRBD1 or TRBD2 (6 bases each). Looked up from germline, CDR1 is MDHEN and CDR2 is SYDVKM. V lost 6 bases, J lost 0 bases, and 15 bases lay in between. The CDR3 has 15 residues. The CDR3 here is CASSLRGTLSYEQYF. The CDR3 DNA sequence: TGTGCCAGCAGCCTCCGGGGGACACTCTCCTACGAGCAGTACTTC.

A few counts support this clonotype. The chain carries TRBV7-9 and TRBJ2-5; tentative D call: TRBD2 (5 bases). Deletions cut 5 bases from V and 4 bases from J, with 11 bases between. The CDR3 totals 13 residues. Per the germline V gene, CDR1 is SEHNR and CDR2 is FQNEAQ (reference sequence). DNA for the CDR3: TGTGCCAGCAGCCTCGAGGGTGCAGAGACCCAGTACTTC. Amino acids: CASSLEGAETQYF.

J is TRBJ1-2 and V is TRBV18; perhaps TRBD1 as D (5 bases). The CDR3 is made up of 15 amino acids. V lost 0 bases, J lost 6 bases, and 14 bases lay in between. Germline CDR1 is KGHSH and CDR2 is LQKENI. Here the CDR3 reads CASSPPARGLNGYTF. CDR3 in DNA: TGTGCCAGCTCACCACCGGCCCGGGGCTTAAATGGCTACACCTTC.

V and J are TRBV25-1 and TRBJ2-7; D is uncertain. Germline assignment: CDR1 MGHDK and CDR2 SYGVNS. The CDR3 length is 12 residues. Trimming shortened V by 7 bases and J by 1 base, and 8 bases separated the two germline ends. The CDR3: CASTGESYEQYF. In DNA, the CDR3 is TGTGCCAGCACCGGAGAGTCCTACGAGCAGTACTTC.

This chain joins TRBV6-2 or TRBV6-3 and TRBJ2-1; 8 positions agree with TRBD2. The CDR3 consists of 14 residues. The ends lost 8 bases at V and 8 bases at J; junction bases unmatched: 11. CDR1 is MNHEY, CDR2 SVGEGT, per germline. CDR3 loop: CASGRDRGGDEQFF. The CDR3 DNA is TGTGCCAGCGGACGCGACCGGGGGGGCGATGAGCAGTTCTTC.

The V and J genes are TRBV27 and TRBJ1-4; 8 bases align to TRBD1. Per the germline V gene, CDR1 is MNHEY and CDR2 is SMNVEV (reference sequence). This CDR3 has 15 residues. V gave up 5 bases and J gave up 4 bases; unmatched junction bases: 6. The DNA for the CDR3 is TGTGCCAGCAGTCCCCGACAGGGGAGTAATGAAAAACTGTTTTTT. The encoded protein is CASSPRQGSNEKLFF. The full variable domain, with the rest looked up from reference TRBV27 and TRBJ1-4, is EAQVTQNPRYLITVTGKKLTVTCSQNMNHEYMSWYRQDPGLGLRQIYYSMNVEVTDKGDVPEGYKVSRKEKRNFPLILESPSPNQTSLYFCASSPRQGSNEKLFFGSGTQLSVL.

The chain recombines TRBV9 with TRBJ2-1; TRBD1 matches at 9 bases. CDR1 SGDLS and CDR2 YYNGEE come from the germline V gene. The V gene end was trimmed by 3 bases and the J gene end by 4 bases; junction bases not matched to a gene: 8. This CDR3 comprises 16 residues. The CDR3 coding sequence is TGTGCCAGCAGCGCTCCGACAGGGGGTCAATACAATGAGCAGTTCTTC. This sequence encodes CASSAPTGGQYNEQFF.

With regard to this clonotype: A read error may produce the germline difference seen at one junction end. The J gene is TRBJ2-7, the V gene TRBV2; D unclear. Looked up from germline, CDR1 is SNHLY and CDR2 is FYNNEI. The length of the CDR3 is 11 residues. The CDR3 here is CASYTSCEQYF. The CDR3 DNA reads as TGTGCCAGCTATACCTCCTGCGAGCAGTACTTC.